The 16 T cell receptor beta chains below come from one sample, sequenced in a study of T cell responses to AZD1222 COVID-19 vaccine. TCRdb keeps only in-frame clones here, not all; method: immunoSEQ multiplex PCR. Of roughly 140,000 clones in the sample, less than 95% were seen once. Sequencing was performed on peripheral blood, taken on day 0 of AZD1222 vaccination. These receptors originate from an adult in good health.

V is TRBV27 and J is TRBJ1-4; D not certain. The V and J ends lost 2 bases and 7 bases respectively, with 14 bases between them. Germline values: CDR1 MNHEY, CDR2 SMNVEV (reference sequence). The CDR3 has 15 amino acids. The CDR3 region is CASSLRRVDPEKLFF. Here the CDR3 DNA reads TGTGCCAGCAGTTTAAGGAGGGTCGACCCTGAAAAACTGTTTTTT.

This chain connects TRBV20-1 to TRBJ1-2; 9 nucleotides match TRBD1. Germline-derived CDR1 and CDR2 are DFQATT and SNEGSKA (reference sequence). The CDR3 runs 11 residues. The CDR3 loop is CSPGTGYGYTF. For the CDR3, the DNA is TGCAGCCCTGGGACAGGGTATGGCTACACCTTC.

V gene TRBV4-1 combines with J gene TRBJ2-5; TRBD2 matches 11 bases. Per germline, CDR1 MGHRA and CDR2 YSYEKL. CDR3 length equals 14 residues. Trimming at V came to 3 bases and at J to 7 bases, leaving 4 bases not matched to a gene. The CDR3 DNA follows: TGCGCCAGCAGCCACCTACTAGCGGGGGTGACCCAGTACTTC. Translating it yields CASSHLLAGVTQYF.

V is TRBV14 and J is TRBJ1-2; D ambiguous. The V gene's germline CDR1 is SGHDN and CDR2 FVKESK. This CDR3 has 14 residues. V dropped 0 bases and J dropped 8 bases, with 13 bases sitting between them. CDR3 in amino acids: CASSQERRTKGYTF. CDR3 bases: TGTGCCAGCAGCCAAGAACGCAGGACGAAAGGCTACACCTTC.

V usage is TRBV4-2 and J usage is TRBJ1-5, with D perhaps TRBD1 (5 bases). The germline gives CDR1 LGHNA, CDR2 YNFKEQ. The CDR3 is made up of 15 amino acids. V lost 0 bases and J 4 bases, leaving 10 bases between the germline ends. The CDR3 protein is CASSQDWGLNQPQHF. The CDR3 bases are TGTGCCAGCAGCCAAGATTGGGGGTTAAATCAGCCCCAGCATTTT.

This clone is a singleton in its sample. The chain recombines TRBV28 with TRBJ1-4, with 8 bases aligning to TRBD1. V shed 2 bases and J 11 bases; nucleotides not matched to a gene: 16. Looked up from germline, CDR1 is MDHEN and CDR2 is SYDVKM. CDR3 size: 17 residues. CDR3 amino acids: CASSLIGQGGKMGKLFF. The CDR3, as DNA: TGTGCCAGCAGTTTAATCGGACAGGGTGGGAAGATGGGGAAACTGTTTTTT.

This chain uses TRBV7-9 with TRBJ1-1, with D perhaps matching TRBD1 (5 bases). Germline V gene data show CDR1 as SEHNR and CDR2 as FQNEAQ (reference sequence). CDR3 length equals 14 residues. Between the trimmed V and J ends, which lost 3 bases and 11 bases, there was a span of 19 bases. The CDR3 loop is CASSLVGRGADAFF. As DNA, the CDR3 is TGTGCCAGCAGCTTGGTCGGGAGGGGCGCGGATGCTTTCTTT.

The genes are TRBV5-1 and TRBJ1-2; a weak D match, TRBD1 (5 bases). The V end was cut by 4 bases, the J end by 4 bases, with 8 bases between. The CDR3 covers 12 residues. Germline V gives CDR1 SGHRS, CDR2 YFSETQ. The CDR3, as DNA: TGCGCCAGCAGCAGGGGTATCTATGGCTACACCTTC. The encoded protein is CASSRGIYGYTF.

The genes are TRBV5-8 and TRBJ1-3, with D possibly TRBD1 on 6 matching bases. The CDR3 is 14 residues long. Germline V gives CDR1 SGHTS, CDR2 YDEGEE. The V end was cut by 2 bases, the J end by 4 bases, with 10 bases between. CDR3: CASSFRGRGNTIYF. The CDR3 nucleotides are TGTGCCAGCAGCTTCAGGGGCCGGGGAAACACCATATATTTT.

The table lists this clone with a few counts. V and J are TRBV5-4 and TRBJ2-5; maybe TRBD1 (5 bases). The CDR3 extends over 11 amino acids. Germline assignment: CDR1 SGHNT and CDR2 YYREEE (reference sequence). V lost 7 bases, J lost 7 bases, and 11 bases lay in between. CDR3 in amino acids: CASGAPGTQYF. DNA of the CDR3: TGTGCCAGCGGGGCCCCGGGGACCCAGTACTTC.

The chain links TRBV5-8 to TRBJ2-1; D gene ambiguous. The CDR3 is 12 residues long. The germline V and J ends were trimmed by 2 bases and 5 bases, with 5 bases remaining between them. Per germline, CDR1 SGHTS and CDR2 YDEGEE. The CDR3 reads CASSFRDNEQFF. DNA of the CDR3: TGTGCCAGCAGCTTTCGTGACAATGAGCAGTTCTTC.

The rearrangement joins TRBV15 to TRBJ2-2; the match to TRBD2 covers 7 bases. Germline CDR1 is LNHNV and CDR2 is YYDKDF (reference sequence). The V and J ends lost 1 base and 1 base, in that order; junction bases with no gene match: 3. The CDR3 has 16 amino acids. CDR3 loop: CATSRAGGRNTGELFF. The CDR3, as DNA: TGTGCCACCAGCAGAGCGGGGGGAAGGAACACCGGGGAGCTGTTTTTT.

This chain links TRBV12-3 or TRBV12-4 with TRBJ1-4; the D is unclear. Trimming took 4 bases from V and 7 from J, leaving 10 bases between them. This CDR3 has 13 amino acids. Written as DNA, the CDR3 is TGTGCCAGCAGTTGGAATGGAGGTGAAAAACTGTTTTTT. Amino acid sequence: CASSWNGGEKLFF.

The chain uses TRBV3-1 (or the pseudogene TRBV3-2) and TRBJ1-1, with D perhaps matching TRBD1 (6 bases). Germline CDR1 and CDR2: LGHDT and YNNKEL (reference sequence). The CDR3 is 15 residues long. The V gene lost 2 bases and the J gene lost 3 bases, with 13 bases spanning the gap. Here the CDR3 reads CASSQRYRAYTEAFF. The CDR3 region has the DNA TGTGCCAGCAGCCAAAGGTACAGGGCGTACACTGAAGCTTTCTTT.

This chain connects TRBV7-2 to TRBJ2-1; the match to TRBD2 covers 11 bases. Per germline, CDR1 SGHTA and CDR2 FQGNSA. V lost 5 bases and J lost 5; bases outside the gene matches: 5. The CDR3 covers 15 residues. CDR3 nucleotides: TGTGCCAGCAGCCCGGGACTAGCGGTAGACAATGAGCAGTTCTTC. This translates into CASSPGLAVDNEQFF.

This clone was detected once. The rearrangement joins TRBV25-1 to TRBJ1-2, with D perhaps matching TRBD1 (5 bases). The CDR3 is made up of 14 amino acids. Germline V lookup: CDR1 MGHDK, CDR2 SYGVNS. V dropped 3 bases and J dropped 8 bases, with 16 bases sitting between them. The CDR3 DNA is TGTGCCAGCAGTGACTTAGACAGCCTAAGCGGCTACACCTTC. It codes for CASSDLDSLSGYTF.